This T cell receptor (beta chain) was sequenced in a study of T-cell reconstitution after alpha-beta-depleted transplantation in children. Whole-study results and caveats: As was reported, about two months after transplant, alpha-beta T cells came from several hundred expanded graft clones.

From germline, CDR1 is SQVTM and CDR2 ANQGSEA. The CDR3 has 15 residues. Researchers prepared the TCRbeta library using unique molecular identifiers, the study reports. TCRdb reprocessed the PCR reads via MiXCR and lists one record per CDR3 protein. The sample has 600,000 to 800,000 distinct CDR3 sequences, less than 15% seen once. Concerning this clonotype itself: Its matching antigen is unknown.

This clonotype originated in a girl aged 2 to 9 with congenital amegakaryocytic thrombocytopenia, due to receive a stem cell transplant. The starting material was PBMCs, obtained before TCRalphabeta/CD19-depleted stem cell transplant. The chain combines TRBV29-1 with TRBJ2-3; D might be TRBD1 (5 bases). The J call is uncertain, as TRBJ1-5 better fits the DNA end. The CDR3 region is CSVDGTSGYTDTQHF. CDR3 nucleotide sequence: TGCAGCGTTGATGGGACTAGCGGGTACACAGATACGCAGCATTTT.